This T cell receptor beta chain was captured by sequencing in a study of blood T cell dynamics during melanoma immunotherapy (dated by TCRdb to the early 2020s). In terms of the full investigation: All patients had metastatic melanoma and were given first-line pembrolizumab or nivolumab plus ipilimumab as standard of care in the United Kingdom. To identify early correlates of response, the study profiled peripheral T cell receptor repertoires in patients with metastatic melanoma before and after one cycle of checkpoint inhibitor therapy. Consecutive patients formed a training cohort, and a further independent group of patients from the same centre was pooled into an external validation set.

Every bulk PBMC sample was loaded with the same fixed amount of about 380 ng of DNA. The immunoSEQ TCRb Assay kit was used according to manufacturer instructions to amplify TCR beta CDR3 sequences from genomic DNA. The KAPA Library Quantification Kit for Illumina platforms was used to quantify pooled libraries by qPCR. Pooled libraries were sequenced on an Illumina NextSeq 500, clustered at about 0.6-1.2 pM. Per the original workflow: TCR data were analyzed using immunoSEQ ANALYZER and the R LymphoSeq package. A rearrangement efficiency score was calculated as productive divided by the sum of productive and non-productive CDR3 sequences. Within each patient, timepoints were compared pairwise for clonality, measured with the Gini coefficient, and for diversity, measured with the Renyi index at alpha=1. Clonal relatedness used an edit distance of 3, and repertoire similarity used the Bhattacharyya coefficient, both computed in LymphoSeq. Linear discriminant analysis on week-3 changes in clonality and diversity was built with the R MASS and caret packages to classify response. TCRdb limited this immuneACCESS table to in-frame rearrangements with V and J called. A share of clones is missing; checked studies link under half to unresolved V genes, and the rest is unexplained. V and J calls and clone size are copied from that table; D and trimming were computed from the DNA. This sample comprises over 6,500 clones, approximately 88% of them detected only once. The ten largest account for about 35% of the sample.

As to this clone: Its recognized antigen is unknown. No quality values exist for individual bases; no much larger clone is one base distant.

The study at large found these results: The relatively small sample size was acknowledged as something that could potentially limit how far the results can be generalized. The study could not determine whether the T cell clones driving repertoire changes were melanoma-specific or reflected general immune activation. Patients who later achieved disease control showed a bifurcated PBMC repertoire reorganization at W3, with increased clonality or increased diversity, unlike progressors.

This specimen's time point label, interpreted: pre-treatment baseline. Blood samples were collected before treatment (T0) and at week 3 (W3), after the first cycle of checkpoint blockade. Except for two patients with rapid clinical progression, response was assessed 12 weeks after the first infusion by RECIST 1.1; disease control meant complete response, partial response or stable disease. Any patient who had received prior systemic cancer treatment, was on concomitant immunosuppressant therapy or had synchronous other active malignancies was excluded. Bulk PBMC and plasma cell-free DNA were both sequenced for TCR beta so that circulating cells and T cell turnover could be tracked. Lymphoprep and SepMate tubes were used to isolate PBMC from blood, and red cell lysis was then performed. QIAamp DNA Blood Mini kits were used to extract DNA from PBMC and sorted T cell subsets. The CDR3 has 12 amino acids, counting the end cysteine and phenylalanine. CDR3 DNA only is kept here, 36 bases in frame from base 1.

This chain is built from TRBV21-1 and TRBJ2-1. TRBV21-1 is a documented pseudogene. The clonotype originates from a human donor with melanoma. Some clones in this sample may be carry-over from other donors' samples. Sample: blood, taken from a patient treated with checkpoint blockade. The DNA sequence is TGTGCCAGCAGCGGTCTGTCATGGGAGCAGTTCTTC. This yields the protein CASSGLSWEQFF.